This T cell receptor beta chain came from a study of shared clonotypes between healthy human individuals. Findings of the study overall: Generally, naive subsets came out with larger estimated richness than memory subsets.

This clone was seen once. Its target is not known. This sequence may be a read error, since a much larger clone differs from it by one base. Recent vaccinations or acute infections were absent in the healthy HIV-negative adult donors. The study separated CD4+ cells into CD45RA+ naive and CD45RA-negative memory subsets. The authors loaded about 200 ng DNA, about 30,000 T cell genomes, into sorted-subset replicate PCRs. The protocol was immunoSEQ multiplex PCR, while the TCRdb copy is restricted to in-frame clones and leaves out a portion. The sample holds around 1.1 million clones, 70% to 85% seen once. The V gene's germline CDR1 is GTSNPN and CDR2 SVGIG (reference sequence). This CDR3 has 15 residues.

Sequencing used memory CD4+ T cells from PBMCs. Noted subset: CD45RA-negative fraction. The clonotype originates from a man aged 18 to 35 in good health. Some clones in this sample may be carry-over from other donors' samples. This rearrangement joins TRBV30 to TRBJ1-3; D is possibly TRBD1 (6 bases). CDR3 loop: CAWSRRGLAGSTIYF. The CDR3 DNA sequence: TGTGCCTGGAGCCGAAGGGGGTTAGCTGGAAGCACCATATATTTT.